This TCR beta chain was found in a study of cytotoxic CD8 clonotypes in ibrutinib-treated CLL. Study background: The authors obtained response samples at a median of approximately 12 months of treatment, range 6 to 36. Study-wide points: Among the clonotypes, public ones were uncommon and contracted or held stable on treatment.

On this clone itself: Its target is unknown.

Libraries were prepared by immunoSEQ multiplex PCR; TCRdb keeps only in-frame clonotypes and omits some of them. In the table there are about 92,000 clones, approximately 77% of which are singletons. V dropped 0 bases and J dropped 5 bases, with 8 bases sitting between them. The CDR3 consists of 13 residues. Germline-derived CDR1 and CDR2 are SGHRS and YFSETQ. This TCR was recovered from a human donor with chronic lymphocytic leukemia. Here the sequenced sample was PBMCs, taken after 24 months of ibrutinib treatment. The chain recombines TRBV5-1 with TRBJ1-1, with D possibly matching TRBD1 (5 bases). The CDR3: CASSLAAGTEAFF. CDR3 in DNA: TGCGCCAGCAGCTTGGCGGCAGGGACTGAAGCTTTCTTT. Full variable domain (remainder filled in from reference TRBV5-1 and TRBJ1-1): KAGVTQTPRYLIKTRGQQVTLSCSPISGHRSVSWYQQTPGQGLQFLFEYFSETQRNKGNFPGRFSGRQFSNSRSEMNVSTLELGDSALYLCASSLAAGTEAFFGQGTRLTVV.